A selection of T cell receptor beta chains follows, all from one sample in a study of T cell responses to AZD1222 COVID-19 vaccine. Repertoires were generated with immunoSEQ multiplex PCR, while TCRdb's copy carries only in-frame clones and drops some. The table records 110,000 or so clones, approximately 89% of them present only once. The source material was peripheral blood, sampled on day 0 of MenACWY control vaccination. The receptors here all came from an adult in good health. CDR3s include the opening cysteine and the closing phenylalanine or tryptophan. Each record gives: D gene, clone size, V gene, J gene, CDR3 protein, CDR3 DNA. D genes are given only for firm matches. For some rows the clone size is stated as once, few or many, or as a class when expanded; others skip it.

d_call: -; clone_size: -; v_call: TRBV10-1; j_call: TRBJ2-2; cdr3_aa: CASRSGDDTGELFF; cdr3_nt: TGCGCCAGCCGGTCCGGGGATGACACCGGGGAGCTGTTTTTT
d_call: -; clone_size: -; v_call: TRBV6-2/TRBV6-3; j_call: TRBJ2-3; cdr3_aa: CASSYDPGGTQYF; cdr3_nt: TGTGCCAGCAGTTACGACCCCGGAGGTACGCAGTATTTT
d_call: TRBD1; clone_size: -; v_call: TRBV19; j_call: TRBJ1-2; cdr3_aa: CASSRQGQTSDYGYTF; cdr3_nt: TGTGCCAGTAGTAGACAGGGCCAGACTTCTGACTATGGCTACACCTTC
d_call: TRBD1; clone_size: -; v_call: TRBV6-5; j_call: TRBJ2-1; cdr3_aa: CASSYSSKGALNEQFF; cdr3_nt: TGTGCCAGCAGTTACTCGTCAAAGGGGGCGCTGAATGAGCAGTTCTTC
d_call: -; clone_size: -; v_call: TRBV28; j_call: TRBJ1-5; cdr3_aa: CASSSQGSSNQPQHF; cdr3_nt: TGTGCCAGCAGTTCACAGGGATCTAGCAATCAGCCCCAGCATTTT
d_call: TRBD1; clone_size: -; v_call: TRBV28; j_call: TRBJ2-1; cdr3_aa: CASSLRQGDEQFF; cdr3_nt: TGTGCCAGCAGTTTGCGACAGGGCGATGAGCAGTTCTTC
d_call: -; clone_size: few; v_call: TRBV5-1; j_call: TRBJ2-3; cdr3_aa: CASSLDISTDTQYF; cdr3_nt: TGCGCCAGCAGCTTGGACATTAGCACAGATACGCAGTATTTT
d_call: -; clone_size: -; v_call: TRBV9; j_call: TRBJ1-4; cdr3_aa: CASSGQGLTNEKLFF; cdr3_nt: TGTGCCAGCAGCGGCCAGGGGTTAACTAATGAAAAACTGTTTTTT
d_call: -; clone_size: few; v_call: TRBV6-4; j_call: TRBJ2-3; cdr3_aa: CASSDGGATDTQYF; cdr3_nt: TGTGCCAGCAGTGACGGGGGGGCCACAGATACGCAGTATTTT
d_call: -; clone_size: -; v_call: TRBV5-1; j_call: TRBJ1-6; cdr3_aa: CASSHPGVRGENSPLHF; cdr3_nt: TGCGCCAGCAGCCACCCCGGGGTTCGAGGGGAAAATTCACCCCTCCACTTT
d_call: -; clone_size: -; v_call: TRBV5-1; j_call: TRBJ1-1; cdr3_aa: CASSLQGQVTEAFF; cdr3_nt: TGCGCCAGCAGCTTGCAGGGGCAAGTCACTGAAGCTTTCTTT
d_call: -; clone_size: -; v_call: TRBV7-2; j_call: TRBJ2-5; cdr3_aa: CASSFSGLQETQYF; cdr3_nt: TGTGCCAGCAGCTTTTCAGGGCTCCAAGAGACCCAGTACTTC
d_call: TRBD1; clone_size: -; v_call: TRBV27; j_call: TRBJ1-2; cdr3_aa: CASATGGYDYGYTF; cdr3_nt: TGTGCCAGTGCGACAGGGGGCTATGACTATGGCTACACCTTC
d_call: -; clone_size: -; v_call: TRBV25-1; j_call: TRBJ1-5; cdr3_aa: CASSTRNQPQHF; cdr3_nt: TGTGCCAGCAGTACACGCAATCAGCCCCAGCATTTT
d_call: -; clone_size: -; v_call: TRBV7-2; j_call: TRBJ1-6; cdr3_aa: CASSLEISYNSPLHF; cdr3_nt: TGTGCCAGCAGCTTAGAGATTTCCTATAATTCACCCCTCCACTTT
d_call: -; clone_size: once; v_call: TRBV30; j_call: TRBJ2-1; cdr3_aa: CAWSYGASYNEQFF; cdr3_nt: TGTGCCTGGAGTTACGGTGCCTCCTACAATGAGCAGTTCTTC
d_call: -; clone_size: -; v_call: TRBV28; j_call: TRBJ1-6; cdr3_aa: CASNPFVISPLHF; cdr3_nt: TGTGCCAGCAACCCATTTGTGATCTCACCCCTCCACTTT
d_call: -; clone_size: -; v_call: TRBV4-1; j_call: TRBJ2-5; cdr3_aa: CASSQVGTAGGETQYF; cdr3_nt: TGCGCCAGCAGCCAAGTCGGGACAGCGGGTGGGGAGACCCAGTACTTC
d_call: TRBD1; clone_size: -; v_call: TRBV18; j_call: TRBJ1-2; cdr3_aa: CASSPGDREWGYGYTF; cdr3_nt: TGTGCCAGCTCACCGGGGGACAGGGAGTGGGGCTATGGCTACACCTTC
d_call: -; clone_size: -; v_call: TRBV7-3; j_call: TRBJ2-7; cdr3_aa: CASSLQPTTHEQYF; cdr3_nt: TGTGCCAGCAGCTTACAGCCTACCACTCACGAGCAGTACTTC
d_call: -; clone_size: once; v_call: TRBV6-5; j_call: TRBJ1-1; cdr3_aa: CASSQTQGEAFF; cdr3_nt: TGTGCCAGCAGTCAGACCCAGGGTGAAGCTTTCTTT
d_call: -; clone_size: -; v_call: TRBV27; j_call: TRBJ2-3; cdr3_aa: CASGAGFFDTQYF; cdr3_nt: TGTGCCAGCGGGGCGGGATTCTTTGATACGCAGTATTTT
d_call: -; clone_size: once; v_call: TRBV29-1; j_call: TRBJ1-1; cdr3_aa: CSVETSRGVGTEAFF; cdr3_nt: TGCAGCGTTGAAACATCCAGGGGCGTTGGCACTGAAGCTTTCTTT
d_call: TRBD1; clone_size: -; v_call: TRBV7-2; j_call: TRBJ1-1; cdr3_aa: CASSLDRGTEAFF; cdr3_nt: TGTGCCAGCAGCTTAGACAGGGGCACTGAAGCTTTCTTT
d_call: -; clone_size: -; v_call: TRBV19; j_call: TRBJ1-2; cdr3_aa: CASNPGRNLNYGYTF; cdr3_nt: TGTGCCAGTAACCCCGGACGGAATTTAAACTATGGCTACACCTTC
d_call: -; clone_size: -; v_call: TRBV12-3/TRBV12-4; j_call: TRBJ1-1; cdr3_aa: CASSTPMNTEAFF; cdr3_nt: TGTGCCAGCAGCACCCCCATGAACACTGAAGCTTTCTTT
d_call: -; clone_size: -; v_call: TRBV19; j_call: TRBJ1-2; cdr3_aa: CASSIDGGLSTNYGYTF; cdr3_nt: TGTGCCAGTAGTATAGACGGTGGACTCTCGACGAACTATGGCTACACCTTC
d_call: -; clone_size: -; v_call: TRBV28; j_call: TRBJ2-2; cdr3_aa: CASSLLGGSTGELFF; cdr3_nt: TGTGCCAGCAGTTTATTAGGGGGGAGCACCGGGGAGCTGTTTTTT
d_call: -; clone_size: -; v_call: TRBV11-1; j_call: TRBJ1-2; cdr3_aa: CASSPTGDYGYTF; cdr3_nt: TGTGCCAGCAGCCCAACCGGGGACTATGGCTACACCTTC
d_call: -; clone_size: once; v_call: TRBV7-9; j_call: TRBJ2-7; cdr3_aa: CASSLRTTGNEQYF; cdr3_nt: TGTGCCAGCAGCTTAAGGACCACGGGGAACGAGCAGTACTTC
d_call: -; clone_size: -; v_call: TRBV13; j_call: TRBJ2-1; cdr3_aa: CASRHHQGGVSYNEQFF; cdr3_nt: TGTGCCAGCAGACATCACCAAGGCGGGGTCTCCTACAATGAGCAGTTCTTC
d_call: -; clone_size: -; v_call: TRBV7-9; j_call: TRBJ1-1; cdr3_aa: CASSSQVDTEAFF; cdr3_nt: TGTGCCAGCAGCTCTCAGGTCGACACTGAAGCTTTCTTT
d_call: -; clone_size: once; v_call: TRBV9; j_call: TRBJ1-2; cdr3_aa: CASSVVPGGYTF; cdr3_nt: TGTGCCAGCAGCGTAGTTCCGGGGGGCTACACCTTC
d_call: -; clone_size: -; v_call: TRBV7-2; j_call: TRBJ1-3; cdr3_aa: CASSLEGTQDGNTIYF; cdr3_nt: TGTGCCAGCAGCTTAGAAGGTACCCAAGATGGAAACACCATATATTTT
d_call: -; clone_size: -; v_call: TRBV16; j_call: TRBJ1-5; cdr3_aa: CASSHDVVRDLYSNQPQHF; cdr3_nt: TGTGCCAGCAGCCACGATGTCGTCAGGGACCTTTATAGCAATCAGCCCCAGCATTTT
d_call: -; clone_size: -; v_call: TRBV3-1/TRBV3-2; j_call: TRBJ1-4; cdr3_aa: CASSPIGGGIQTNEKLFF; cdr3_nt: TGTGCCAGCAGCCCCATAGGAGGAGGGATTCAAACTAATGAAAAACTGTTTTTT
d_call: -; clone_size: -; v_call: TRBV28; j_call: TRBJ1-1; cdr3_aa: CASSPWDGSNTEAFF; cdr3_nt: TGTGCCAGCAGTCCCTGGGACGGCTCGAACACTGAAGCTTTCTTT
d_call: -; clone_size: -; v_call: TRBV6-6; j_call: TRBJ1-1; cdr3_aa: CASRTGETGTEAFF; cdr3_nt: TGTGCCAGCAGAACGGGGGAAACCGGGACTGAAGCTTTCTTT
d_call: TRBD2; clone_size: -; v_call: TRBV3-1/TRBV3-2; j_call: TRBJ2-6; cdr3_aa: CASSQTLAGGSGANVLTF; cdr3_nt: TGTGCCAGCAGCCAAACCCTAGCGGGGGGTTCTGGGGCCAACGTCCTGACTTTC
d_call: -; clone_size: -; v_call: TRBV5-1; j_call: TRBJ1-4; cdr3_aa: CASSLVAGAATNEKLFF; cdr3_nt: TGCGCCAGCAGCTTGGTCGCGGGGGCAGCAACTAATGAAAAACTGTTTTTT
d_call: -; clone_size: few; v_call: TRBV6-2/TRBV6-3; j_call: TRBJ2-7; cdr3_aa: CASSPQLRGPYYEQYF; cdr3_nt: TGTGCCAGCAGCCCTCAGTTACGGGGACCTTACTACGAGCAGTACTTC
d_call: -; clone_size: -; v_call: TRBV4-1; j_call: TRBJ1-1; cdr3_aa: CASSQLYRGRGGTEAFF; cdr3_nt: TGCGCCAGCAGCCAACTCTATCGCGGGAGGGGCGGCACTGAAGCTTTCTTT